Each of the 14 T cell receptor beta chains below was sequenced from the same sample in a study of T-cell reconstitution after alpha-beta-depleted transplantation in children. Unique molecular identifiers were incorporated into the prepared TCRbeta library. TCRdb re-called the PCR reads with MiXCR, one entry per CDR3 protein. The data contain 440,000 or so distinct CDR3 sequences, roughly a tenth of them singletons. Sequenced material: PBMCs from the stem cell graft donor, taken from the stem cell graft. These receptor sequences come from a human donor who donated a stem cell graft to a child with acute myeloid leukemia.

The genes are TRBV7-2 and TRBJ1-3; D gene unclear. V was cut by 5 bases and J by 2 bases, with 10 bases left in between. CDR1 SGHTA and CDR2 FQGNSA come from the germline V gene. This CDR3 contains 14 residues. The DNA for the CDR3 is TGTGCCAGCAGCCAAGGAAGGGCTGGAAACACCATATATTTT. Protein: CASSQGRAGNTIYF.

As for this clonotype: The junction departs from germline at one end; a sequencing error may be responsible. The CDR3 sequence is CASSHSLPGSSSYNEQFF. Written as DNA, the CDR3 is TGTGCCAGCAGTCACTCCCTCCCAGGCTCAAGCTCCTACAATGAGCAGTTCTTC. This rearrangement joins TRBV6-5 to TRBJ2-1; no clear D gene. CDR1 and CDR2 (germline): MNHEY, SVGAGI. The CDR3 extends over 18 amino acids.

This clonotype was observed at least ten times. The chain is built from TRBV10-3 and TRBJ1-2, with unresolved D. The germline CDR1 and CDR2 sequences are ENHRY and SYGVKD. V lost 2 bases and J 6 bases, leaving 16 bases between the germline ends. The CDR3 consists of 15 residues. This chain's CDR3 is CAISEKGRMVDGYTF. CDR3 bases: TGTGCCATCAGTGAGAAGGGCAGGATGGTGGATGGCTACACCTTC.

This clonotype was detected a few times. The gene calls are TRBV29-1 and TRBJ1-6; 8 nucleotides agree with TRBD1. This CDR3 spans 14 amino acids. The germline gives CDR1 SQVTM, CDR2 ANQGSEA. The V gene end was trimmed by 6 bases and the J gene end by 7 bases; junction bases not matched to a gene: 8. The CDR3 DNA reads as TGCAGCGTCCGAGGACAGGGTGAAAATTCACCCCTCCACTTT. Residues: CSVRGQGENSPLHF. Combining the CDR3 with reference TRBV29-1 and TRBJ1-6 gives the whole variable domain SAVISQKPSRDICQRGTSLTIQCQVDSQVTMMFWYRQQPGQSLTLIATANQGSEATYESGFVIDKFPISRPNLTFSTLTVSNMSPEDSSIYLCSVRGQGENSPLHFGNGTRLTVT.

J is TRBJ2-3 and V is TRBV19; TRBD2 matches at 9 bases. V was pared by 9 bases and J by 2 bases, with 6 bases of the junction left unmatched. The CDR3 runs to 14 residues. Germline V gene sequence: CDR1 LNHDA, CDR2 SQIVND (reference sequence). The CDR3 is CASASGINTDTQYF. In DNA, the CDR3 is TGTGCCAGCGCTAGCGGGATAAACACAGATACGCAGTATTTT.

The rearrangement uses TRBV20-1 and TRBJ2-7; the D is unclear. The length of the CDR3 is 12 residues. Germline-derived CDR1 and CDR2 are DFQATT and SNEGSKA (reference sequence). Trimming took off 3 bases at V and 2 bases at J, with 8 bases between the two ends. CDR3: CSASLAAYEQYF. The CDR3 DNA reads TGCAGTGCTAGTCTTGCCGCCTACGAGCAGTACTTC.

The rearrangement joins TRBV4-1 to TRBJ2-7; 9 bases are a match to TRBD1. Germline CDR1 is MGHRA and CDR2 is YSYEKL. The CDR3 is 17 residues long. The junction had 9 bases not matched to a gene; V was cut back by 0 bases and J by 3 bases. The CDR3 DNA is TGCGCCAGCAGCCAAGATGCCCCGGGACAGGGAAACTACGAGCAGTACGTC. Residues: CASSQDAPGQGNYEQYV.

The chain joins TRBV29-1 to TRBJ2-1; D not certain. This CDR3 has 14 amino acids. V dropped 0 bases and J dropped 2 bases, with 8 bases sitting between them. Germline V lookup: CDR1 SQVTM, CDR2 ANQGSEA. The CDR3 nucleotides read TGCAGCGTTGAAGAATCCGGGCCCTACAATGAGCAGTTCTTC. It codes for CSVEESGPYNEQFF.

The table lists this clonotype with many counts. The chain recombines TRBV4-1 with TRBJ2-7; D unresolved. The germline V and J ends were trimmed by 0 bases and 2 bases, with 8 bases remaining between them. CDR1 is MGHRA and CDR2 is YSYEKL in the germline V gene. CDR3 length equals 14 residues. Written as DNA, the CDR3 is TGCGCCAGCAGCCAAGATTGGCAGGCCTACGAGCAGTACGTC. The encoded protein is CASSQDWQAYEQYV.

This clonotype was observed at least ten times. This chain connects TRBV10-3 to TRBJ2-4, with 7 bases matching TRBD2. The trim removed 0 bases at V and 2 bases at J, leaving 7 bases unmatched. The CDR3 has 17 amino acids. CDR1 is ENHRY, CDR2 SYGVKD, per germline. This CDR3 reads CAISESATSLTKNIQYF. The CDR3 DNA is TGTGCCATCAGTGAGTCGGCGACTAGCCTTACCAAAAACATTCAGTACTTC.

The gene calls are TRBV11-2 and TRBJ2-3; 13 bases align to TRBD2. The CDR3 extends over 18 amino acids. V gave up 5 bases and J gave up 2 bases; unmatched junction bases: 10. Germline CDR1 reads SGHAT; CDR2 reads FQNNGV. For the CDR3, the DNA is TGTGCCAGCAGCCAGAGGACTAGCGGGGGCCGCTTCACAGATACGCAGTATTTT. Protein sequence: CASSQRTSGGRFTDTQYF.

In its sample, this clonotype was seen a few times. The chain couples TRBV9 to TRBJ2-5; D is perhaps TRBD2 (5 bases). The CDR3 runs to 13 residues. The germline V gene encodes CDR1 SGDLS and CDR2 YYNGEE. Trimming removed 2 bases from V and 5 bases from J, with 10 bases in between. The CDR3 loop reads CASSVGGEETQYF. CDR3 DNA sequence: TGTGCCAGCAGCGTCGGAGGCGAGGAGACCCAGTACTTC.

The chain uses TRBV20-1 and TRBJ1-5; tentatively, D is TRBD1 (5 bases). The CDR3 extends over 15 amino acids. The germline CDR1 and CDR2 sequences are DFQATT and SNEGSKA (reference sequence). Between the trimmed V and J ends, which lost 0 bases and 4 bases, there was a span of 13 bases. The CDR3 sequence: CSAREAVRGNQPQHF. The CDR3, as DNA: TGCAGTGCTAGAGAAGCGGTTAGGGGAAATCAGCCCCAGCATTTT.

Ten or more counts support this clonotype. This chain joins TRBV6-5 and TRBJ2-3; tentatively, D is TRBD1 or TRBD2 (8 bases each). The CDR3 totals 16 residues. V shed 7 bases and J shed 6 bases, with 23 bases lying between them. Germline V gene sequence: CDR1 MNHEY, CDR2 SVGAGI. CDR3 amino acids: CASINGRGQALDTQYF. The CDR3 DNA is TGTGCCAGCATCAACGGGAGGGGACAGGCTCTCGATACGCAGTATTTT.